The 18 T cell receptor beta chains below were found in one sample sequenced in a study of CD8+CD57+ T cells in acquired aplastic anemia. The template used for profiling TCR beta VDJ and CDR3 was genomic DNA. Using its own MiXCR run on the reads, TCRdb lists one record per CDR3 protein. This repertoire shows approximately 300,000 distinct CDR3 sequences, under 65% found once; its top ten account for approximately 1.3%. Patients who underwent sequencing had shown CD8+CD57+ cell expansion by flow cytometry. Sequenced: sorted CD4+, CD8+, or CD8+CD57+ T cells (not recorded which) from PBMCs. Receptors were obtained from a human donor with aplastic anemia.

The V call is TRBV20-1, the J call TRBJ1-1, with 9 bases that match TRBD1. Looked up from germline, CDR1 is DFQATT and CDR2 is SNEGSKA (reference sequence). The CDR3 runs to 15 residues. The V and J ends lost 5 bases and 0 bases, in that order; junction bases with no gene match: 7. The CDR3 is CSAPGQGTMNTEAFF. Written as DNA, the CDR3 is TGCAGTGCTCCCGGACAGGGGACCATGAACACTGAAGCTTTCTTT.

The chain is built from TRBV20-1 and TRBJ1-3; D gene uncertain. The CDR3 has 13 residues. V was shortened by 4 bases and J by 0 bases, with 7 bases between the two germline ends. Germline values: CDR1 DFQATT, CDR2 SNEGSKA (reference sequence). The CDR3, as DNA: TGCAGTGCTAAAGAAAACTCTGGAAACACCATATATTTT. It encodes CSAKENSGNTIYF.

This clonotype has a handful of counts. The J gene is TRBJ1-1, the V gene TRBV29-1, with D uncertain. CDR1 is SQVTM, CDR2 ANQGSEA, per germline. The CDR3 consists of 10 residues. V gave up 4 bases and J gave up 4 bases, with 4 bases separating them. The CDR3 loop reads CSVAGTEAFF. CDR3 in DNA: TGCAGCGTTGCTGGCACTGAAGCTTTCTTT.

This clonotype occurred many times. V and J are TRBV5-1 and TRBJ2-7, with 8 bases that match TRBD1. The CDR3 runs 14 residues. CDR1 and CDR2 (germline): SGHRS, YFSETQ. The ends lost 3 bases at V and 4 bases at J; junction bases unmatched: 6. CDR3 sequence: CASSSGTGDYEQYF. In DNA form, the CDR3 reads TGCGCCAGCAGCTCCGGGACAGGAGATTACGAGCAGTACTTC.

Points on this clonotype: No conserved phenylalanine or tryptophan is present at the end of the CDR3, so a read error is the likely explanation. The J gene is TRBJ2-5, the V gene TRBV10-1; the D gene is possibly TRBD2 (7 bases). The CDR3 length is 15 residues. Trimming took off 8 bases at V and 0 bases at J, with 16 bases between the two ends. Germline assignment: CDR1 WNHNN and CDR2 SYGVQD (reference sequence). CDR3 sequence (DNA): TGCGCCAGCTCGGGGGCGGGGGCCGACCAAGAGACCCAGTACTCC. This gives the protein CASSGAGADQETQYS.

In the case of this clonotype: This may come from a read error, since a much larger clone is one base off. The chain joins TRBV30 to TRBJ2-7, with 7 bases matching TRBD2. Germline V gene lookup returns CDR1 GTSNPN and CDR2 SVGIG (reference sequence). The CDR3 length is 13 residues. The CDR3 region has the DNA TGTGCCTGGAGTTCGGGGGGAGGCTACGGGCAGTACTTC. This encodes CAWSSGGGYGQYF.

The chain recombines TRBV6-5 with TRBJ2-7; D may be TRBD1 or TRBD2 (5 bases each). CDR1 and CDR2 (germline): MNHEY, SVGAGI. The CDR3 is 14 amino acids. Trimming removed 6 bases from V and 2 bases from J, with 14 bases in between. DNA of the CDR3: TGTGCCAGCAGGATACGGGACGGTGCCTACGAGCAGTACTTC. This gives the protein CASRIRDGAYEQYF.

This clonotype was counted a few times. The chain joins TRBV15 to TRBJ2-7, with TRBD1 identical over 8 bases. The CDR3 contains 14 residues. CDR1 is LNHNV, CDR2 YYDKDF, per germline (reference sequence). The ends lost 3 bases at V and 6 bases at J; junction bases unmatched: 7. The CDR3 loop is CATSRTGTGSEQYF. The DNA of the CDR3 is TGTGCCACCAGCAGGACCGGGACAGGTAGCGAGCAGTACTTC.

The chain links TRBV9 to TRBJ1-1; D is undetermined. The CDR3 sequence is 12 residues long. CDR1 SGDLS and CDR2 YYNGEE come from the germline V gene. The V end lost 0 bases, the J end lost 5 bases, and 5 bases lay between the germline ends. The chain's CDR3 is CASSVESTEAFF. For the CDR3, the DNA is TGTGCCAGCAGCGTAGAATCGACTGAAGCTTTCTTT.

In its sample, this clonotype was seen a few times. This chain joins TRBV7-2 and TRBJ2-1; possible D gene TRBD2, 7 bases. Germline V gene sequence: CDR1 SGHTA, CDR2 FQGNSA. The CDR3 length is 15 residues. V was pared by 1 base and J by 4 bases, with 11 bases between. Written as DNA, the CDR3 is TGTGCCAGCAGCTTAGGGCGGGGGCCGTACAATGAGCAGTTCTTC. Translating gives CASSLGRGPYNEQFF.

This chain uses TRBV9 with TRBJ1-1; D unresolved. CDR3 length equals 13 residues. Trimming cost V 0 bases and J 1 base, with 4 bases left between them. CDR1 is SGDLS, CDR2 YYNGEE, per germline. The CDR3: CASSVDGNTEAFF. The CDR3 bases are TGTGCCAGCAGCGTAGACGGGAACACTGAAGCTTTCTTT.

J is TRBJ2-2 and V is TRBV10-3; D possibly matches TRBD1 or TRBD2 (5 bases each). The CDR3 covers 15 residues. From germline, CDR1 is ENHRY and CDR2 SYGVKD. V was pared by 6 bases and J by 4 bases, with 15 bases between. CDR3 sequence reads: CAIREQGGGTGELFF. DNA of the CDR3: TGTGCCATCAGGGAGCAGGGCGGAGGCACCGGGGAGCTGTTTTTT.

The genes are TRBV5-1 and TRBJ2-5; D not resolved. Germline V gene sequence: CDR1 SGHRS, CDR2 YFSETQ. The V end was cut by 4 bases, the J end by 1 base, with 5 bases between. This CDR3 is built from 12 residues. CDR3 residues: CASSRVQETQYF. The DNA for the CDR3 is TGCGCCAGCAGCCGCGTCCAAGAGACCCAGTACTTC.

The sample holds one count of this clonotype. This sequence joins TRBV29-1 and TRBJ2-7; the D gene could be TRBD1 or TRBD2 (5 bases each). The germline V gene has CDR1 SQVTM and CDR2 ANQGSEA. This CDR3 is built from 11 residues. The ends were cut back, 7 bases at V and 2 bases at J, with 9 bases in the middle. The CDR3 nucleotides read TGCAGCGCACGGGACGCCTACGAGCAGTACTTC. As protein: CSARDAYEQYF.

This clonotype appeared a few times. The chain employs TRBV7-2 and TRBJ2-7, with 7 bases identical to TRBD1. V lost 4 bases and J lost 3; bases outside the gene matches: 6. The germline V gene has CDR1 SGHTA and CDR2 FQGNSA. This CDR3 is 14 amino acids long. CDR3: CASSSSTGNYEQYF. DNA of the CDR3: TGTGCCAGCAGCTCATCGACAGGGAACTACGAGCAGTACTTC.

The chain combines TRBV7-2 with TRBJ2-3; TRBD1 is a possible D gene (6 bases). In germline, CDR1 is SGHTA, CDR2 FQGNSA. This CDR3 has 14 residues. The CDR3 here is CVCGGPSSTDTQYF. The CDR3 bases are TGTGTTTGTGGGGGCCCTTCTAGCACAGATACGCAGTATTTT.

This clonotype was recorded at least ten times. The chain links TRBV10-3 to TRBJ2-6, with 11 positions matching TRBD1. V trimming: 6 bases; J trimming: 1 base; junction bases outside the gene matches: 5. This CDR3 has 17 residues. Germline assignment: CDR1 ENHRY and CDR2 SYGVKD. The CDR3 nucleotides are TGTGCCATCAGGTCGGGACAGGGGGTGTCTGGGGCCAACGTCCTGACTTTC. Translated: CAIRSGQGVSGANVLTF.

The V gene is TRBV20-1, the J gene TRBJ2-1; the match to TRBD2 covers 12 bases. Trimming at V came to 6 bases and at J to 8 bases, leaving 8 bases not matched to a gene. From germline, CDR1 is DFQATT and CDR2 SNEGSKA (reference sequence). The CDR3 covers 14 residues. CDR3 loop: CSATPGLAGDEQFF. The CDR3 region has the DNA TGCAGTGCCACACCGGGACTAGCGGGCGATGAGCAGTTCTTC.